These T cell receptor beta chains were read from a single sample in a study of blood T cell repertoires in COVID-19. Produced via immunoSEQ multiplex PCR; TCRdb's table is partial and in-frame only. The data hold around 11,000 clones, with over 75% observed a single time. Sequenced sample: peripheral blood. These TCRs come from a human donor in a cohort sampled during active COVID-19. Each CDR3 is given with its conserved first and last residue. Each record gives: D gene, V gene, clone size, J gene, CDR3 protein, CDR3 DNA. The D gene is left open where the match is weak. The size entry is marked missing in some rows and otherwise reads once, few, many or a size class.

>-|TRBV12-1|-|TRBJ2-1
CASSFGLAGYSSYNEQFF
TGTGCCAGCAGCTTTGGACTAGCGGGGTATAGCTCCTACAATGAGCAGTTCTTC
>-|TRBV24-1|-|TRBJ2-3
CATSDLPRGADTQYF
TGTGCCACCAGTGATTTGCCCAGGGGCGCAGATACGCAGTATTTT
>TRBD2|TRBV7-3|-|TRBJ2-2
CASSLAGGLATGELFF
TGTGCCAGCAGCTTAGCGGGGGGGCTAGCCACCGGGGAGCTGTTTTTT
>TRBD1|TRBV4-3|-|TRBJ1-3
CASSPTPGQGISGNTIYF
TGCGCCAGCAGCCCGACCCCCGGACAGGGGATCTCTGGAAACACCATATATTTT
>TRBD1|TRBV18|few|TRBJ2-2
CASSPRQGNTGELFF
TGTGCCAGCTCACCGCGACAGGGCAACACCGGGGAGCTGTTTTTT
>-|TRBV7-8|-|TRBJ2-1
CASSQQIGFNEQFF
TGTGCCAGCAGCCAACAAATCGGGTTCAATGAGCAGTTCTTC
>-|TRBV15|-|TRBJ1-1
CATSSSDTGDAFF
TGTGCCACCAGCAGTTCGGATACGGGTGACGCTTTCTTT
>-|TRBV7-9|-|TRBJ2-7
CASSQQGGKQYF
TGTGCCAGCAGCCAACAGGGGGGGAAGCAGTACTTC
>TRBD1|TRBV2|-|TRBJ1-2
CASSELGGGWDGYTF
TGTGCCAGCAGTGAATTAGGAGGGGGCTGGGATGGCTACACCTTC
>-|TRBV4-1|-|TRBJ1-4
CASSLRDSLREKLFF
TGCGCCAGCAGCCTCCGGGACTCATTGAGGGAAAAACTGTTTTTT
>-|TRBV4-1|-|TRBJ1-2
CASSQDWGADGYTF
TGCGCCAGCAGCCAAGATTGGGGAGCAGATGGCTACACCTTC
>-|TRBV2|few|TRBJ1-6
CASSELGLGVALHF
TGTGCCAGCAGTGAATTGGGCCTAGGGGTAGCCCTCCACTTT
>-|TRBV6-5|-|TRBJ2-1
CASSYGGGGGNEQFF
TGTGCCAGCAGTTACGGAGGGGGCGGAGGAAATGAGCAGTTCTTC
>-|TRBV9|-|TRBJ1-2
CASHRVGDYGYTF
TGTGCCAGCCACAGGGTCGGGGACTATGGCTACACCTTC
>TRBD1|TRBV5-1|-|TRBJ2-3
CASRLSGTGADTQYF
TGCGCCAGCCGCCTATCCGGGACAGGGGCAGATACGCAGTATTTT
>-|TRBV7-6|-|TRBJ2-7
CASSLATGDEQYF
TGTGCCAGCAGCTTAGCGACCGGGGATGAGCAGTACTTC
>-|TRBV19|once|TRBJ2-2
CASSISEGNTGELFF
TGTGCCAGTAGTATCTCGGAGGGGAACACCGGGGAGCTGTTTTTT
>TRBD1|TRBV14|once|TRBJ2-7
CASSNHAGGSYEQYF
TGTGCCAGCAGCAATCACGCAGGGGGCTCCTACGAGCAGTACTTC